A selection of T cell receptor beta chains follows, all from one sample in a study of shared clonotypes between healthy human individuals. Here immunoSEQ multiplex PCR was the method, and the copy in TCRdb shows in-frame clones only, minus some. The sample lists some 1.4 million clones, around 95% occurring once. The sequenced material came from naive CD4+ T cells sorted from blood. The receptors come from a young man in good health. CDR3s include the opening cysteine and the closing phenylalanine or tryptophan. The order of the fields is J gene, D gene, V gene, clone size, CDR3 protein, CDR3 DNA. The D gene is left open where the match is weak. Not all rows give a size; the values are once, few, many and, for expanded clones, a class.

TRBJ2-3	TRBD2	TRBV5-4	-	CASSLWGRKLAPSTDTQYF	TGTGCCAGCAGCTTGTGGGGGAGAAAACTAGCGCCCAGCACAGATACGCAGTATTTT
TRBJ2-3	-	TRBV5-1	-	CASSPRPPVPGLPVTDTQYF	TGCGCCAGCAGCCCGCGCCCTCCCGTACCTGGCCTCCCTGTTACAGATACGCAGTATTTT
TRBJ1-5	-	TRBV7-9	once	CASSLPLRGEPQHF	TGTGCCAGCAGCTTACCCCTTCGGGGGGAACCCCAGCATTTT
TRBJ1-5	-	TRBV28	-	CANPDSNQPQHF	TGTGCCAACCCGGACAGCAATCAGCCCCAGCATTTT
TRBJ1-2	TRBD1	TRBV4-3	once	CASSQEGQGSGGYTF	TGCGCCAGCAGCCAAGAGGGACAGGGTTCCGGTGGCTACACCTTC
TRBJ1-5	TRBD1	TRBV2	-	CASGTGNQPQHF	TGTGCCAGTGGGACAGGGAATCAGCCCCAGCATTTT
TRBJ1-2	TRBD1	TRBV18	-	CASSRDRVGGYTF	TGTGCCAGCTCACGGGACAGGGTTGGTGGCTACACCTTC
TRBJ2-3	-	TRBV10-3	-	CAISEGPARGTDTQYF	TGTGCCATCAGTGAGGGACCTGCCCGTGGCACAGATACGCAGTATTTT
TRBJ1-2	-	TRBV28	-	CASKGFHFHGYTF	TGTGCCAGCAAGGGTTTTCATTTTCATGGCTACACCTTC
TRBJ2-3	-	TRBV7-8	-	CASSYGSTDTQYF	TGTGCCAGCAGCTATGGGAGCACAGATACGCAGTATTTT
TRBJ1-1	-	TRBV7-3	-	CASSLSHGTSTEAFF	TGTGCCAGCAGCTTAAGTCATGGGACATCCACTGAAGCTTTCTTT
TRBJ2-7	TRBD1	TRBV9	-	CASSVGTGGFYEQYF	TGTGCCAGCAGCGTAGGGACAGGAGGATTCTACGAGCAGTACTTC
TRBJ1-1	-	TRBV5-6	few	CASSSGGYEAFF	TGTGCCAGCAGCTCGGGCGGTTATGAAGCTTTCTTT
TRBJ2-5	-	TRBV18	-	CASSPTSQETQYF	TGTGCCAGCTCACCAACTTCCCAAGAGACCCAGTACTTC
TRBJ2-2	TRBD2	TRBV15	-	CATSRGASGYDTGELFF	TGTGCCACCAGCAGAGGTGCTAGCGGATATGACACCGGGGAGCTGTTTTTT
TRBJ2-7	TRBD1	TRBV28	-	CASSPSGPGQGYEQYF	TGTGCCAGCAGTCCGAGTGGACCGGGACAGGGCTACGAGCAGTACTTC
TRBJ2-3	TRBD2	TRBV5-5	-	CASSRGGIAGGTQYF	TGTGCCAGCAGCCGTGGAGGTATTGCGGGGGGTACGCAGTATTTT
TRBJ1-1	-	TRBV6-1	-	CASSEPYGAPNTEAFF	TGTGCCAGCAGTGAACCATATGGGGCACCGAACACTGAAGCTTTCTTT
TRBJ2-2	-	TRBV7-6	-	CASSLGQRWTGELFF	TGTGCCAGCAGCTTAGGGCAGCGGTGGACCGGGGAGCTGTTTTTT
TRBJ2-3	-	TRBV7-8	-	CASIPGGGTDTQYF	TGTGCCAGCATCCCAGGTGGGGGCACAGATACGCAGTATTTT
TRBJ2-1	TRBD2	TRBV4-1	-	CASTALGLVYNEQFF	TGCGCCAGCACAGCCTTGGGACTAGTCTACAATGAGCAGTTCTTC
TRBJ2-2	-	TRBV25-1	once	CASSFAGGKNTGELFF	TGTGCCAGCAGTTTCGCTGGGGGAAAAAACACCGGGGAGCTGTTTTTT
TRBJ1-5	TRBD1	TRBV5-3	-	CARSLYLWTGPAGGNQPQHF	TGTGCCAGAAGCTTGTACTTATGGACAGGGCCGGCCGGGGGCAATCAGCCCCAGCATTTT
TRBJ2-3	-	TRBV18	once	CASSPLTSSSTDTQYF	TGTGCCAGCTCACCTTTGACTAGTTCAAGCACAGATACGCAGTATTTT
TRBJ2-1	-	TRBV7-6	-	CASSSGRDEQFF	TGTGCCAGCAGCTCGGGACGGGATGAGCAGTTCTTC
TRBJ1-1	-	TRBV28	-	CASSSDTEAFF	TGTGCCAGCAGTTCTGACACTGAAGCTTTCTTT
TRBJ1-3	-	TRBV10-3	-	CAIRLTDGANSGNTIYF	TGTGCCATCAGACTTACGGACGGCGCGAACTCTGGAAACACCATATATTTT
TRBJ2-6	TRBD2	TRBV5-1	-	CASSLGGTSGSSGANVLTF	TGCGCCAGCAGCTTGGGGGGCACTAGCGGGTCCTCTGGGGCCAACGTCCTGACTTTC
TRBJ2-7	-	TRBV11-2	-	CASSSTRAVSSYEQYF	TGTGCCAGCAGCTCGACCCGAGCTGTTAGCTCCTACGAGCAGTACTTC
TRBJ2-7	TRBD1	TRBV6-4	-	CASRTWDRGPYEQYF	TGTGCCAGCAGGACCTGGGACAGGGGCCCCTACGAGCAGTACTTC
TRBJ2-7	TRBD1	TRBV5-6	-	CASSFRDRWSYEQYF	TGTGCCAGCAGCTTCCGGGACAGGTGGTCCTACGAGCAGTACTTC
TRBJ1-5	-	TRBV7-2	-	CASSLGRLSNQPQHF	TGTGCCAGCAGCTTGGGACGTCTTAGCAATCAGCCCCAGCATTTT
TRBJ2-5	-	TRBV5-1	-	CASSLVLAPAQETQYF	TGCGCCAGCAGCTTGGTACTTGCCCCCGCACAAGAGACCCAGTACTTC
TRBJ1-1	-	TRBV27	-	CASSLLQGNTEAFF	TGTGCCAGCAGTTTATTGCAGGGTAACACTGAAGCTTTCTTT
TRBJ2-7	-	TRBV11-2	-	CASSLVGLSYEQYF	TGTGCCAGCAGCTTAGTCGGACTCTCCTACGAGCAGTACTTC